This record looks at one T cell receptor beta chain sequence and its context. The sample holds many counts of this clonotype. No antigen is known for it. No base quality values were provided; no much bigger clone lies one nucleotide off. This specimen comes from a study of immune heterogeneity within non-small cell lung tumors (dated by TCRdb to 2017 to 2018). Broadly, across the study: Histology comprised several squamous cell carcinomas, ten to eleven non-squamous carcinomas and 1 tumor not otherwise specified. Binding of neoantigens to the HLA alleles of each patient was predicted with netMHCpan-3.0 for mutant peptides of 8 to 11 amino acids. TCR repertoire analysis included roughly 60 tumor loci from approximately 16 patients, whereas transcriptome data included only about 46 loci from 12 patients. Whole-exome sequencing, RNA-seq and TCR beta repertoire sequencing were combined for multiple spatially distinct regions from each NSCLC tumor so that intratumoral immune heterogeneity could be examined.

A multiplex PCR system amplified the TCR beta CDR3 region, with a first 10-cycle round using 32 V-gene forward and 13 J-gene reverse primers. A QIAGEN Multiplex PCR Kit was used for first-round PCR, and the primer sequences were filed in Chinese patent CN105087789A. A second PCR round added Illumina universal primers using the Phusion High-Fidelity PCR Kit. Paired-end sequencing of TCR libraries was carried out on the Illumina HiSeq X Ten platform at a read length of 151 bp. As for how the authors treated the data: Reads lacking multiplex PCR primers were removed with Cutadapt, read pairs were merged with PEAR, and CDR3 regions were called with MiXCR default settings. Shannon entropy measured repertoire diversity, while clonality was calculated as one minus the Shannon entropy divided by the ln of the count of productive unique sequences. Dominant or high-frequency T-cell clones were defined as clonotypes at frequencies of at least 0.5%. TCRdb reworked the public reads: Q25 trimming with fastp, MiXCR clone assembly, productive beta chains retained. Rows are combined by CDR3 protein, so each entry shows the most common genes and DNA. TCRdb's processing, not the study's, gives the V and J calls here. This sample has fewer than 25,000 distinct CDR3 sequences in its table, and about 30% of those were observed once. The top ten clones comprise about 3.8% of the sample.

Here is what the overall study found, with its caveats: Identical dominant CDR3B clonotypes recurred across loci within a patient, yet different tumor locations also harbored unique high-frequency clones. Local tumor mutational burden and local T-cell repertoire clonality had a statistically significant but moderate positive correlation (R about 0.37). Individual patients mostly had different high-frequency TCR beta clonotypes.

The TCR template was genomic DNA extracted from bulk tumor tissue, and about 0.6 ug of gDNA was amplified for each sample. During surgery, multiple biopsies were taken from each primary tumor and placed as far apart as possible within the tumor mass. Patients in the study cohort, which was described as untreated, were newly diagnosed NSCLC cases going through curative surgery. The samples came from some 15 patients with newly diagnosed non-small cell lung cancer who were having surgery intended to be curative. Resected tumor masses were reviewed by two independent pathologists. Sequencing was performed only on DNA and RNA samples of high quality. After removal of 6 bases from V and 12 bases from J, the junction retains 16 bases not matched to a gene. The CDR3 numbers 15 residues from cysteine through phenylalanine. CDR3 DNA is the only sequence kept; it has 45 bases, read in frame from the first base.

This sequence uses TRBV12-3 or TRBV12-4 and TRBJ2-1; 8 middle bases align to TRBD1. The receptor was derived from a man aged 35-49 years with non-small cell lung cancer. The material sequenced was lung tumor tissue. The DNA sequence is TGTGCCAGCAGCAAGCAGGGGGCCCCTGGAGTTGTGCAGTTCTTC. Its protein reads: CASSKQGAPGVVQFF.